Presented here are 31 T cell receptor beta chains from one specimen sequenced in a study of blood T cell repertoires in COVID-19. Clones were sequenced by immunoSEQ multiplex PCR, and TCRdb holds only the in-frame ones, with some missing. The sample has tens of thousands of clones; roughly 82% are singletons. Sample: peripheral blood. The receptors originated from a man aged 55 to 70 with acute or convalescent COVID-19.

This clone was recorded once. The gene calls are TRBV6-1 and TRBJ1-5; possible D gene TRBD1, 5 bases. Germline V gene sequence: CDR1 MNHNS, CDR2 SASEGT. The CDR3 runs to 16 residues. Trimming left V 4 bases short and J 5 bases short, with 18 bases between. CDR3 sequence: CASSGRGGGRDQPQHF. CDR3 nucleotides: TGTGCCAGCAGTGGCCGGGGCGGGGGAAGGGATCAGCCCCAGCATTTT.

This clone showed up just once. The CDR3 loop reads CASSVPSGGTTDTQYF. As DNA, the CDR3 is TGCGCCAGCAGCGTACCCTCAGGGGGAACGACAGATACGCAGTATTTT. This rearrangement joins TRBV5-1 to TRBJ2-3; 7 bases fit TRBD1. Trimming took 4 bases from V and 3 from J; bases not matched to a gene: 11. This CDR3 region has 16 residues. Germline CDR1 is SGHRS and CDR2 is YFSETQ.

The chain couples TRBV10-1 to TRBJ1-6; a possible D gene is TRBD1 (5 bases). V was pared by 6 bases and J by 7 bases, with 10 bases between. This CDR3 region has 13 residues. CDR1 WNHNN and CDR2 SYGVQD come from the germline V gene (reference sequence). As DNA, the CDR3 is TGCGCCAGCAGCTTGCCAGGGAATTCACCCCTCCACTTT. It is translated as CASSLPGNSPLHF.

The V and J genes are TRBV28 and TRBJ1-1; D is uncertain. V was pared by 4 bases and J by 1 base, with 4 bases between. This CDR3 comprises 12 residues. CDR1 and CDR2 from the germline V gene are MDHEN and SYDVKM. The CDR3 DNA follows: TGTGCCAGCAGTTACAGGAACACTGAAGCTTTCTTT. This gives the protein CASSYRNTEAFF.

V and J are TRBV6-5 and TRBJ2-7; 9 bases align to TRBD1. The CDR3 loop spans 14 amino acids. Trimming removed 6 bases from V and 0 bases from J; junction bases left unmatched: 3. The germline V gene encodes CDR1 MNHEY and CDR2 SVGAGI. The CDR3 protein is CASSGTGSSYEQYF. The CDR3, as DNA: TGTGCCAGCAGCGGGACAGGGAGCTCCTACGAGCAGTACTTC.

V gene TRBV9 combines with J gene TRBJ1-1; the D gene is possibly TRBD1 (5 bases). The CDR3 has 13 residues. From germline, CDR1 is SGDLS and CDR2 YYNGEE. Between the trimmed V and J ends, which lost 0 bases and 11 bases, there was a span of 14 bases. The CDR3 loop reads CASSVDDEQAAFF. The CDR3 DNA sequence: TGTGCCAGCAGCGTAGACGACGAACAGGCGGCTTTCTTT.

The chain uses TRBV5-1 and TRBJ2-2; 7 nucleotides agree with TRBD1. From germline, CDR1 is SGHRS and CDR2 YFSETQ. The CDR3 runs to 15 residues. V lost 4 bases and J lost 1; bases outside the gene matches: 4. The CDR3, as DNA: TGCGCCAGCAGCCCGACAGGGCAGAACACCGGGGAGCTGTTTTTT. Its protein is CASSPTGQNTGELFF.

This clone appeared once. The chain combines TRBV18 with TRBJ1-1, with 7 bases aligning to TRBD1. The CDR3 runs to 14 residues. The junction had 6 bases not matched to a gene; V was cut back by 4 bases and J by 4 bases. Germline V gene data show CDR1 as KGHSH and CDR2 as LQKENI. The CDR3 nucleotides read TGTGCCAGCTCACTTGACGACAGGGTCACTGAAGCTTTCTTT. Translated, it gives CASSLDDRVTEAFF.

The V gene is TRBV18, the J gene TRBJ2-7, with D perhaps matching TRBD2 (6 bases). Trimming pared 3 bases from V and 6 bases from J, leaving 18 bases between. The V gene's germline CDR1 is KGHSH and CDR2 LQKENI. The CDR3 contains 15 residues. CDR3 in DNA: TGTGCCAGCTCACCCGGGACTCCCTCTCCGGGCGAGCAGTACTTC. Translated, it gives CASSPGTPSPGEQYF.

The chain joins TRBV11-3 to TRBJ2-7; tentative D call: TRBD2 (6 bases). The CDR3 has 15 residues. Germline V CDR1 and CDR2: SGHNT, YENEEA. Trimming took 4 bases from V and 6 from J, leaving 19 bases between them. In nucleotides, the CDR3 is TGTGCCAGCAGCTCAGGGAGTGGGGGGTATGGCGAGCAGTACTTC. Protein: CASSSGSGGYGEQYF.

The chain couples TRBV6-2 or TRBV6-3 to TRBJ1-5; the match to TRBD1 covers 7 bases. With V trimmed by 5 bases and J by 0 bases, 7 bases remained unmatched. The CDR3 is 16 residues long. Looked up from germline, CDR1 is MNHEY and CDR2 is SVGEGT. The CDR3 loop reads CASSGRTGVSNQPQHF. The CDR3 DNA is TGTGCCAGCAGTGGGAGGACAGGAGTTAGCAATCAGCCCCAGCATTTT.

V usage is TRBV4-3 and J usage is TRBJ2-2; D is undetermined. The germline V and J ends were trimmed by 0 bases and 1 base, with 6 bases remaining between them. The CDR3 length is 15 residues. The germline gives CDR1 LGHNA, CDR2 YSLEER. The CDR3 nucleotides are TGCGCCAGCAGCCAAGAACCAGGGAACACCGGGGAGCTGTTTTTT. It codes for CASSQEPGNTGELFF.

This clone was recorded only once. The CDR3 DNA sequence: TGTGCCAGTAGTACCTCCTTACAGCCAAATCAGCCCCAGCATTTT. Protein sequence: CASSTSLQPNQPQHF. V and J are TRBV19 and TRBJ1-5; D ambiguous. The germline V gene has CDR1 LNHDA and CDR2 SQIVND (reference sequence). With 4 bases removed from V and 4 bases from J, the gap between germline ends came to 14 bases. This CDR3 has 15 residues.

The chain recombines TRBV20-1 with TRBJ2-7, with D hard to call. V lost 4 bases, J lost 2 bases, and 6 bases lay in between. Per the germline V gene, CDR1 is DFQATT and CDR2 is SNEGSKA (reference sequence). The CDR3 spans 11 residues. The CDR3 reads CSANVAYEQYF. CDR3 DNA: TGCAGTGCTAATGTAGCCTACGAGCAGTACTTC.

V is TRBV9 and J is TRBJ1-1; D is ambiguous. Germline CDR1 is SGDLS and CDR2 is YYNGEE. V was shortened by 0 bases and J by 3 bases, with 9 bases between the two germline ends. The CDR3 extends over 14 amino acids. CDR3 loop: CASSVVGGYTEAFF. The CDR3 coding sequence is TGTGCCAGCAGCGTAGTGGGAGGCTACACTGAAGCTTTCTTT.

The chain employs TRBV19 and TRBJ2-7; a weak D match, TRBD1 (5 bases). V lost 7 bases, J lost 2 bases, and 12 bases lay in between. Germline lookup yields CDR1 LNHDA and CDR2 SQIVND (reference sequence). This CDR3 region has 13 residues. CDR3 residues: CASNSADTYEQYF. The CDR3, as DNA: TGTGCCAGTAACTCGGCGGACACCTACGAGCAGTACTTC.

V gene TRBV18 combines with J gene TRBJ1-2, with 8 bases fitting TRBD1. V gave up 2 bases and J gave up 7 bases; unmatched junction bases: 6. This CDR3 has 14 residues. Germline CDR1 KGHSH, CDR2 LQKENI. The CDR3 here is CASSPSGGKPGYTF. The CDR3 coding sequence is TGTGCCAGCTCACCATCAGGGGGCAAGCCTGGCTACACCTTC.

The rearrangement joins TRBV4-1 to TRBJ2-5, with D maybe TRBD2 (6 bases). This CDR3 region has 13 residues. Deletions cut 3 bases from V and 4 bases from J, with 9 bases between. Looked up from germline, CDR1 is MGHRA and CDR2 is YSYEKL. The CDR3 region has the DNA TGCGCCAGCAGCCAGCTGGGGGGAGAGACCCAGTACTTC. It yields the protein CASSQLGGETQYF.

This rearrangement joins TRBV12-3 or TRBV12-4 to TRBJ1-3; D unresolved. The CDR3 extends over 12 amino acids. V lost 5 bases and J lost 9, with 11 bases in between. This CDR3 is CASSIIRGTIYF. In DNA form, the CDR3 reads TGTGCCAGCAGTATCATTCGGGGCACCATATATTTT.

This clone was seen more than once but under ten times. This sequence joins TRBV30 and TRBJ2-1; 10 bases line up with TRBD1. CDR3 length equals 14 residues. CDR1 and CDR2 from the germline V gene are GTSNPN and SVGIG (reference sequence). J gave up 7 bases and V 5 bases, and 8 bases lay outside the gene matches. Here the CDR3 DNA reads TGTGCCTGGGGACCCGTGGACAGGGGGAATGAGCAGTTCTTC. Translating it yields CAWGPVDRGNEQFF.

The gene calls are TRBV4-3 and TRBJ2-2, with D perhaps TRBD2 (5 bases). This CDR3 contains 15 residues. Germline CDR1 and CDR2: LGHNA and YSLEER. The V end was cut by 1 base, the J end by 7 bases, with 13 bases between. The CDR3 reads CASSQAGGLGGELFF. For the CDR3, the DNA is TGCGCCAGCAGCCAAGCTGGAGGATTGGGCGGGGAGCTGTTTTTT.

DNA of the CDR3: TGTGCCAGCAGCCACAGGACAGGAAATGAAAAACTGTTTTTT. It yields the protein CASSHRTGNEKLFF. This chain uses TRBV3-1 (or the pseudogene TRBV3-2) with TRBJ1-4, with 7 bases identical to TRBD1. The junction had 3 bases not matched to a gene; V was cut back by 3 bases and J by 5 bases. The CDR3 is 14 residues long. The V gene's germline CDR1 is LGHDT and CDR2 YNNKEL (reference sequence).

J is TRBJ1-2 and V is TRBV3-1 (or the pseudogene TRBV3-2); TRBD1 matches 8 bases. V shed 4 bases, J shed 7 bases, and the junction held 14 bases outside the gene matches. The CDR3 loop spans 16 amino acids. Germline assignment: CDR1 LGHDT and CDR2 YNNKEL (reference sequence). Written as DNA, the CDR3 is TGTGCCAGCAGCCCTTTGAGTTTTCAGGGGGCATTTGGCTACACCTTC. Translated: CASSPLSFQGAFGYTF.

V gene TRBV4-3 combines with J gene TRBJ2-5; 13 positions agree with TRBD2. The CDR3 sequence is 17 residues long. The V gene end was trimmed by 0 bases and the J gene end by 6 bases; junction bases not matched to a gene: 7. From germline, CDR1 is LGHNA and CDR2 YSLEER. CDR3 residues: CASSQDRTSGSGKTQYF. The DNA for the CDR3 is TGCGCCAGCAGCCAAGACCGGACTAGCGGGAGTGGAAAGACCCAGTACTTC.

There are a few counts of this clone. This chain uses TRBV6-5 with TRBJ1-3, with 10 bases matching TRBD1. The J segment lost 4 bases and the V segment lost 6 bases, leaving 6 bases of the junction unmatched. This CDR3 is built from 15 residues. Germline V gene sequence: CDR1 MNHEY, CDR2 SVGAGI. DNA of the CDR3: TGTGCCAGCAGCACCGGGACAGGGGAAGGAAACACCATATATTTT. Amino acids: CASSTGTGEGNTIYF.

This chain joins TRBV5-1 and TRBJ2-7, with TRBD2 matching 7 bases. The CDR3 runs 12 residues. Germline values: CDR1 SGHRS, CDR2 YFSETQ. Trimming took 7 bases from V and 1 from J; bases not matched to a gene: 2. The CDR3 is CASGGGSYEQYF. In DNA form, the CDR3 reads TGCGCCAGCGGGGGGGGATCCTACGAGCAGTACTTC.

This chain joins TRBV19 and TRBJ1-2, with a tentative D call TRBD1 (5 bases). Germline CDR1 reads LNHDA; CDR2 reads SQIVND (reference sequence). The V gene lost 3 bases and the J gene lost 5 bases, with 7 bases spanning the gap. CDR3 length equals 12 residues. Written as DNA, the CDR3 is TGTGCCAGTAGTATCCAGGGATATGGCTACACCTTC. The encoded protein is CASSIQGYGYTF.

The genes are TRBV7-8 and TRBJ2-5, with TRBD1 matching 8 bases. The germline V gene encodes CDR1 SGHVS and CDR2 FQNEAQ. The CDR3 length is 13 residues. Trimming cost V 2 bases and J 10 bases; bases outside gene matches: 6. This CDR3 reads CASSLIQGGGQYF. Written as DNA, the CDR3 is TGTGCCAGCAGCTTAATACAGGGGGGAGGCCAGTACTTC.

The chain is built from TRBV30 and TRBJ1-2; D unclear. The CDR3 has 14 residues. Germline-derived CDR1 and CDR2 are GTSNPN and SVGIG (reference sequence). V was trimmed by 0 bases and J by 2 bases, leaving 10 bases between them. Here the CDR3 reads CAWSVPPQNYGYTF. CDR3 nucleotides: TGTGCCTGGAGTGTACCTCCACAGAACTATGGCTACACCTTC.

This chain connects TRBV20-1 to TRBJ2-3, with D unresolved. The CDR3 sequence is 11 residues long. CDR1 is DFQATT, CDR2 SNEGSKA, per germline (reference sequence). With 8 bases removed from V and 7 bases from J, the gap between germline ends came to 13 bases. This CDR3 is CSHLIANTQYF. The CDR3 coding sequence is TGCAGTCACCTAATAGCAAATACGCAGTATTTT.

The DNA for the CDR3 is TGTGCCAGCAACGGGGGGATGGGAGCGCCCACAGATACGCAGTATTTT. This gives the protein CASNGGMGAPTDTQYF. The chain recombines TRBV27 with TRBJ2-3; 7 bases map to TRBD2. This CDR3 is built from 16 residues. Unmatched junction bases numbered 12, after V lost 7 bases and J lost 2 bases. Looked up from germline, CDR1 is MNHEY and CDR2 is SMNVEV (reference sequence).